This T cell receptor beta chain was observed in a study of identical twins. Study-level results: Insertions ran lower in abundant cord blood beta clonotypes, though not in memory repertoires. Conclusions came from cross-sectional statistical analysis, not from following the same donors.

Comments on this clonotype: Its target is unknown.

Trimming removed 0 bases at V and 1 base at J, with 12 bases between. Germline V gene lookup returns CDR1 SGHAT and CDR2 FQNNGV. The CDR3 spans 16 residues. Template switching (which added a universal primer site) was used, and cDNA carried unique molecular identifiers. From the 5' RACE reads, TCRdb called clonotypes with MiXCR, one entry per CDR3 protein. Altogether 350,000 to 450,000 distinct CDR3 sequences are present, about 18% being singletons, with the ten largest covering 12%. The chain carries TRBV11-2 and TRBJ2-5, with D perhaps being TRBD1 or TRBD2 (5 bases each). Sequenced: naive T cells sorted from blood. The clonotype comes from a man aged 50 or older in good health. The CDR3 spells CASSLDWGLGQETQYF. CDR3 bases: TGTGCCAGCAGCTTAGACTGGGGGTTGGGCCAAGAGACCCAGTACTTC.